The present entry profiles one TCR beta chain with its context. Mismatch with germline at one junction end may stem from a read error. The sample belongs to a study of human T cells and chemical hapten exposure. Study overall: Skin of the upper inner arm, around 2 cm by around 2 cm, received 2% DPC for sensitization.

The CDR3 is 14 residues long. CDR1 and CDR2 from the germline V gene are SGHVT and SQSDAQ. Time point indicated: patch test 2, 6 weeks after DPC sensitization. Treatment specified: therapeutic diphenylcyclopropenone sensitization with weekly scalp DPC. TCRdb re-derived calls from the RACE reads in MiXCR, one entry per CDR3 protein. The sample shows nearly 85,000 distinct CDR3 sequences, under 14% of them seen only once. The sequence derives from a man aged 18 to 29 with alopecia areata. Some clones in this sample may be carry-over from other donors' samples. The chain couples TRBV7-4 to TRBJ2-3; D is unresolved. The source material was whole blood, sampled in connection with sensitization to the hapten diphenylcyclopropenone (DPC). CDR3 DNA sequence: TGTGCCAGCAGCTCAGACGCGGTGCACAGATACGCAGTATTT. The encoded protein is CASSSDAVHRYAVF.